The 12 T cell receptor beta chains presented below share a single source sample, sequenced in a study of cytomegalovirus exposure and HLA in healthy donors. PCR was performed using 60 Vbeta and 13 Jbeta primers. Method: immunoSEQ multiplex PCR; TCRdb's copy keeps in-frame clones and lacks some. The sample has some 170,000 clones, just under 80% seen once. Sequencing was carried out using PBMCs. These receptors all stem from a female donor in good health and CMV-seronegative.

This chain uses TRBV30 with TRBJ1-6; no definite D call. Germline assignment: CDR1 GTSNPN and CDR2 SVGIG (reference sequence). CDR3 length: 13 residues. V dropped 4 bases and J dropped 9 bases, with 13 bases sitting between them. The CDR3 sequence: CAWTRDWASPLHF. Written as DNA, the CDR3 is TGTGCCTGGACGAGGGATTGGGCTTCACCCCTCCACTTT.

The rearrangement joins TRBV25-1 to TRBJ2-1; 7 positions match TRBD1. Trimming cost V 6 bases and J 7 bases; bases outside gene matches: 6. The CDR3 has 13 amino acids. Germline V gene sequence: CDR1 MGHDK, CDR2 SYGVNS. The CDR3 nucleotides are TGTGCCAGCAGGACAGGGAATAGGAATGAGCAGTTCTTC. This translates into CASRTGNRNEQFF.

The chain is built from TRBV19 and TRBJ1-5; 9 nucleotides line up with TRBD1. J lost 4 bases, V lost 4 bases, and 8 bases had no gene match. In germline, CDR1 is LNHDA, CDR2 SQIVND (reference sequence). The CDR3 is 16 residues long. The CDR3 nucleotides read TGTGCCAGTAGTAATCGGGACAGGGTGACTAATCAGCCCCAGCATTTT. This gives the protein CASSNRDRVTNQPQHF.

The gene calls are TRBV4-1 and TRBJ1-4; 10 nucleotides match TRBD1. V lost 0 bases and J lost 3; bases outside the gene matches: 4. The CDR3 runs to 17 residues. Germline values: CDR1 MGHRA, CDR2 YSYEKL. CDR3 region: CASSQDGQGGSNEKLFF. The CDR3 DNA follows: TGCGCCAGCAGCCAAGATGGACAGGGGGGATCTAATGAAAAACTGTTTTTT.

J is TRBJ2-7 and V is TRBV18, with unresolved D. V lost 5 bases to trimming and J lost 0 bases, with 8 bases between them. Germline lookup yields CDR1 KGHSH and CDR2 LQKENI. The CDR3 is 13 residues long. The CDR3 DNA follows: TGTGCCAGCTCAAATCCGTCCTCCTACGAGCAGTACTTC. Translating it yields CASSNPSSYEQYF.

V and J are TRBV30 and TRBJ2-5, with no clear D. The end of the DNA fits TRBJ2-7 better, so the J call may be wrong. This CDR3 is built from 12 residues. CDR1 and CDR2 from the germline V gene are GTSNPN and SVGIG (reference sequence). As DNA, the CDR3 is TGTGCCTGGAGTTTTTACTCCTACGAGCAGTACTTC. This encodes CAWSFYSYEQYF.

The chain uses TRBV6-6 and TRBJ2-3, with 7 bases fitting TRBD2. This CDR3 comprises 15 residues. Unmatched junction bases numbered 6, after V lost 6 bases and J lost 0 bases. The germline V gene has CDR1 MNHNY and CDR2 SVGAGI (reference sequence). CDR3 bases: TGTGCCAGCAGGGTCGCGCGGGGGAGCACAGATACGCAGTATTTT. Its translation is CASRVARGSTDTQYF.

The chain carries TRBV7-8 and TRBJ1-3; 7 bases are a match to TRBD1. Germline values: CDR1 SGHVS, CDR2 FQNEAQ. The V and J ends lost 3 bases and 0 bases, in that order; junction bases with no gene match: 5. The CDR3 is 16 amino acids. CDR3 sequence: CASSLGTASSGNTIYF. The CDR3 DNA follows: TGTGCCAGCAGCTTGGGGACAGCGAGCTCTGGAAACACCATATATTTT.

Notes on this clone: This specimen includes other DNA sequences encoding the same CDR3. V is TRBV18 and J is TRBJ2-3; D gene uncertain. The CDR3 consists of 13 residues. The V end lost 0 bases, the J end lost 4 bases, and 5 bases lay between the germline ends. Per the germline V gene, CDR1 is KGHSH and CDR2 is LQKENI. For the CDR3, the DNA is TGTGCCAGCTCACCACCGAGCGCAGATACGCAGTATTTT. This encodes CASSPPSADTQYF.

This sequence joins TRBV7-9 and TRBJ1-6, with D possibly being TRBD1 (5 bases). This CDR3 contains 14 residues. Per the germline V gene, CDR1 is SEHNR and CDR2 is FQNEAQ (reference sequence). Trimming left V 5 bases short and J 10 bases short, with 15 bases between. The CDR3 nucleotides are TGTGCCAGCAGCCCCCAGGGCGGGAAATCACCCCTCCACTTT. As protein: CASSPQGGKSPLHF.

The chain uses TRBV11-3 and TRBJ2-1; 7 bases are a match to TRBD1. Germline CDR1 SGHNT, CDR2 YENEEA. With V trimmed by 0 bases and J by 9 bases, 2 bases remained unmatched. The CDR3 spans 13 residues. The CDR3 sequence: CASSLEGGGEQFF. The CDR3 nucleotides are TGTGCCAGCAGCTTAGAAGGGGGCGGTGAGCAGTTCTTC.

The sample holds one count of this clone. The rearrangement uses TRBV7-2 and TRBJ2-7, with TRBD2 matching 12 bases. From germline, CDR1 is SGHTA and CDR2 FQGNSA. The CDR3 extends over 15 amino acids. V was pared by 4 bases and J by 5 bases, with 6 bases of the junction left unmatched. The CDR3 spells CASSWTSGTVNEQYF. The CDR3 region has the DNA TGTGCCAGCAGCTGGACTAGCGGGACGGTAAACGAGCAGTACTTC.